The source of this T cell receptor beta chain is a study of CD8 T cells in acute hepatitis C reinfection. Study results and limitations: NS3-1073 specific repertoires were highly diverse across all groups. Exact CDR3 sharing with other epitopes was rare, possibly method-limited.

Method: immunoSEQ multiplex PCR; TCRdb's copy keeps in-frame clones and lacks some. The table lists around 36,000 clones, over 75% of them singletons. The germline CDR1 and CDR2 sequences are MNHNS and SASEGT. This CDR3 has 13 amino acids. The trim removed 6 bases at V and 4 bases at J, leaving 6 bases unmatched. Described time point: naive CD8 control sorted from an acute-time-point sample. About this clone: Antigen specificity is unknown.

Material for sequencing was naive CD8+ T cells from PBMCs. J is TRBJ2-7 and V is TRBV6-1; TRBD1 aligns across 7 bases. The TCR sequence derives from a woman in her late teens or twenties who spontaneously cleared hepatitis C infection. CDR3 protein: CASSDRDWYEQYF. The CDR3 DNA sequence: TGTGCCAGCAGCGACAGGGATTGGTACGAGCAGTACTTC.